This TCR beta chain came from a study of blood T cell repertoires in COVID-19. Study-level background: Collection of acute and convalescent COVID-19 samples took place in the United States, Italy and Spain. T cells, B-cell-depleted T cells, or PBMCs supplied cDNA or gDNA.

Per the original data handling: The assay estimated nucleated cells by amplifying reference gene primers. Produced via immunoSEQ multiplex PCR; TCRdb's table is partial and in-frame only. V and J calls and clone size are as listed in that table; D and trimming were resolved from the DNA. In the table there are about 150,000 clones, roughly 80% of which are singletons. The germline V gene encodes CDR1 MNHNS and CDR2 SASEGT. This CDR3 region has 15 residues. The V and J ends lost 2 bases and 0 bases respectively, with 8 bases between them. The material sequenced was peripheral blood. This receptor was identified in a human donor in a cohort sampled during active COVID-19. This chain connects TRBV6-1 to TRBJ1-5; no reliable D call. The CDR3 nucleotides are TGTGCCAGCAGTGAATCGGGGATTAGCAATCAGCCCCAGCATTTT. It encodes CASSESGISNQPQHF.